This entry describes one TCR beta chain. Its antigen is not identified. The germline V gene encodes CDR1 ENHRY and CDR2 SYGVKD. The length of the CDR3 is 14 residues. J lost 0 bases, V lost 7 bases, and 6 bases had no gene match. The entry originates in a study of cytomegalovirus exposure and HLA in healthy donors. Notes on the study in general: Overall, around 160 TCR beta chains were annotated as cytomegalovirus-associated. A missense variant in DCLRE1C was later tied to TCR beta V- and J-gene trimming. Most TCR beta V segments were productive about 87% or about 30% of the time in an earlier analysis. Sequences of the TCR beta chain were said to predict the HLA-A and HLA-B alleles of most subjects accurately.

Amplification used 60 Vbeta primers and 13 Jbeta primers. The data were produced by immunoSEQ multiplex PCR, yet TCRdb's version contains in-frame clones alone and is incomplete. The repertoire includes about 120,000 clones, under 85% of them detected once, and roughly 3.7% sits in the top ten. Input material: PBMCs. The receptor was derived from a human donor in good health. The V gene is TRBV10-3, the J gene TRBJ2-7, with 7 bases fitting TRBD1. CDR3 DNA sequence: TGTGCCATCATGGGGGCAGGGGGCTCCTACGAGCAGTACTTC. This encodes CAIMGAGGSYEQYF.